This T cell receptor beta chain was captured by sequencing in a study of cytomegalovirus exposure and HLA in healthy donors. Assay used: immunoSEQ multiplex PCR; TCRdb lists only in-frame clones, some missing. The data hold under 200,000 clones, with under 95% observed a single time. This CDR3 spans 13 amino acids. The germline V gene encodes CDR1 SGHTA and CDR2 FQGNSA. V was cut by 4 bases and J by 0 bases, with 7 bases left in between. This sequence joins TRBV7-2 and TRBJ2-7; unclear D gene. The clonotype comes from a woman aged 18-29 years in good health and CMV-seropositive. Input material: PBMCs. CDR3 sequence reads: CASSSHSSYEQYF. The CDR3 DNA reads TGTGCCAGCAGCTCCCACTCCTCCTACGAGCAGTACTTC.